Shown below are 19 T cell receptor beta chains from a single sample sequenced in a study of regulatory and conventional T cells in RAG deficiency. Sequenced by immunoSEQ multiplex PCR; TCRdb stores in-frame clones only, minus some. The table shows under 25,000 clones, with 95% to 97% occurring only once. Blood CD4+ CD25-low CD127-high conventional T cells supplied the genomic DNA template. The same sample was also studied in work on regulatory T cells. From that paper: Amplification used 52 TRBV primers and 13 TRBJ primers.

The sequencing sample was made of CD25- CD4+ T cells sorted from blood. Receptor source: a human donor in good health.

The V call is TRBV20-1, the J call TRBJ1-4, with D hard to call. Between the trimmed V and J ends, which lost 6 bases and 5 bases, there was a span of 7 bases. The germline V gene has CDR1 DFQATT and CDR2 SNEGSKA (reference sequence). This CDR3 comprises 11 residues. CDR3 DNA sequence: TGCAGTGCGAAGGAGAATGAAAAACTGTTTTTT. Translation gives CSAKENEKLFF.

Of note for this clone: At one of its ends the junction is not consistent with the germline gene, which may arise from a read error. The sample contains more than one DNA sequence encoding this CDR3. The chain links TRBV30 to TRBJ1-6; TRBD1 might be the D (5 bases). This CDR3 contains 15 residues. Germline lookup yields CDR1 GTSNPN and CDR2 SVGIG (reference sequence). The CDR3 DNA sequence: TGTGCCTGGAGTCTGGGACTGAACTATAATTCCCCCCTCCACTTT. Translated, it gives CAWSLGLNYNSPLHF.

As DNA, the CDR3 is TGTGCCAGCAGGATTAATTGGGCAGTGAACACTGAAGCTTTCTTT. Amino acids: CASRINWAVNTEAFF. The chain recombines TRBV5-4 with TRBJ1-1; D unresolved. Per germline, CDR1 SGHNT and CDR2 YYREEE (reference sequence). V lost 5 bases and J 0 bases, leaving 14 bases between the germline ends. This CDR3 is 15 amino acids long.

The chain carries TRBV7-3 and TRBJ2-7, with 8 bases fitting TRBD1. The CDR3 totals 14 residues. In germline, CDR1 is SGHTA, CDR2 FQGTGA. V lost 6 bases to trimming and J lost 3 bases; unmatched junction nucleotides: 7. The CDR3 region is CASSRTGPGYEQYF. DNA of the CDR3: TGTGCCAGCAGTCGGACAGGGCCAGGCTACGAGCAGTACTTC.

The CDR3: CASSWSYEQYF. The CDR3 DNA reads TGTGCCAGCAGTTGGAGTTACGAGCAGTACTTC. The V and J genes are TRBV2 and TRBJ2-7, with no clear D. In germline, CDR1 is SNHLY, CDR2 FYNNEI. With 5 bases removed from V and 4 bases from J, the gap between germline ends came to 6 bases. The CDR3 is 11 amino acids. The variable domain in full, with the rest retrieved from reference TRBV2 and TRBJ2-7, is EPEVTQTPSHQVTQMGQEVILRCVPISNHLYFYWYRQILGQKVEFLVSFYNNEISEKSEIFDDQFSVERPDGSNFTLKIRSTKLEDSAMYFCASSWSYEQYFGPGTRLTVT.

The chain recombines TRBV10-2 with TRBJ1-1, with D perhaps matching TRBD1 (5 bases). Germline-derived CDR1 and CDR2 are WSHSY and SAAADI. Trimming left V 8 bases short and J 1 base short, with 11 bases between. CDR3 length: 13 amino acids. CDR3 residues: CASGAGRNTEAFF. As DNA, the CDR3 is TGCGCCAGCGGGGCAGGTAGGAACACTGAAGCTTTCTTT.

The chain couples TRBV7-9 to TRBJ1-2; no definite D call. The V and J ends lost 0 bases and 6 bases respectively, with 8 bases between them. The CDR3 runs to 13 residues. Germline V gene sequence: CDR1 SEHNR, CDR2 FQNEAQ (reference sequence). The CDR3 DNA reads TGTGCCAGCAGCTTAGCGGAGCAGCATGGCTACACCTTC. Its protein is CASSLAEQHGYTF.

In regard to this clone: Other DNA sequences in this sample translate to the same CDR3. The chain joins TRBV13 to TRBJ1-6; 12 bases are a match to TRBD1. This CDR3 comprises 17 residues. V was clipped by 6 bases and J by 13 bases; unmatched bases: 16. The germline CDR1 and CDR2 sequences are PRHDT and FYEKMQ (reference sequence). The chain's CDR3 is CASRSQRSGTGGSPLHF. The CDR3 nucleotides read TGTGCCAGCAGGTCACAGAGGTCCGGGACAGGGGGCTCCCCCCTCCACTTT.

V gene TRBV6-5 combines with J gene TRBJ2-7; the D is unclear. The CDR3 is made up of 15 amino acids. V dropped 5 bases and J dropped 1 base, with 15 bases sitting between them. Germline CDR1 MNHEY, CDR2 SVGAGI. CDR3 in DNA: TGTGCCAGCAGTACCGCTTTCGCCACTTCCTACGAGCAGTACTTC. Translating gives CASSTAFATSYEQYF.

This chain uses TRBV5-1 with TRBJ2-5, with 12 bases aligning to TRBD2. The CDR3 runs 15 residues. Per germline, CDR1 SGHRS and CDR2 YFSETQ. J lost 5 bases, V lost 0 bases, and 2 bases had no gene match. This chain's CDR3 is CASSLASGGDETQYF. The CDR3 region has the DNA TGCGCCAGCAGCTTGGCTAGCGGGGGGGATGAGACCCAGTACTTC.

CDR3 sequence: CASSETGASGYTF. The CDR3 DNA reads as TGTGCCAGTAGCGAGACAGGGGCATCTGGCTACACCTTC. V and J are TRBV19 and TRBJ1-2; 8 bases match TRBD1. The V gene end was trimmed by 6 bases and the J gene end by 7 bases; junction bases not matched to a gene: 7. The CDR3 contains 13 residues. CDR1 is LNHDA and CDR2 is SQIVND in the germline V gene (reference sequence).

This chain links TRBV2 with TRBJ2-5; D is possibly TRBD1 (5 bases). The germline V gene has CDR1 SNHLY and CDR2 FYNNEI. The V and J ends lost 5 bases and 5 bases respectively, with 12 bases between them. This CDR3 spans 13 amino acids. The CDR3 sequence: CASSRQSLETQYF. Written as DNA, the CDR3 is TGTGCCAGCAGTCGACAGAGTTTGGAGACCCAGTACTTC.

This chain uses TRBV4-1 with TRBJ1-5, with TRBD1 matching over 12 bases. The junction had 1 base not matched to a gene; V was cut back by 4 bases and J by 0 bases. This CDR3 has 16 residues. The germline CDR1 and CDR2 sequences are MGHRA and YSYEKL. CDR3 region: CASSPGQGASNQPQHF. The CDR3 DNA reads as TGCGCCAGCAGCCCGGGACAGGGGGCTAGCAATCAGCCCCAGCATTTT.

The rearrangement joins TRBV18 to TRBJ2-7; D perhaps matches TRBD2 (6 bases). The CDR3 runs 14 residues. Trimming stripped 3 bases from V and 7 bases from J, with 16 bases between. CDR1 and CDR2 (germline): KGHSH, LQKENI. The CDR3 sequence is CASSPQEGSGEQYF. The CDR3 region has the DNA TGTGCCAGCTCACCCCAGGAGGGATCGGGAGAGCAGTACTTC. The variable domain in full, with the rest retrieved from reference TRBV18 and TRBJ2-7, is NAGVMQNPRHLVRRRGQEARLRCSPMKGHSHVYWYRQLPEEGLKFMVYLQKENIIDESGMPKERFSAEFPKEGPSILRIQQVVRGDSAAYFCASSPQEGSGEQYFGPGTRLTVT.

CDR3 nucleotide sequence: TGTGCCAGCAGTGAGTTGGCGGGGGGCAGTTCAGAGACCCAGTACTTC. This sequence encodes CASSELAGGSSETQYF. The rearrangement links TRBV2 to TRBJ2-5; TRBD2 matches 8 bases. The V segment lost 3 bases and the J segment 4 bases; nucleotides outside the gene matches: 10. The CDR3 runs 16 residues. The germline V gene has CDR1 SNHLY and CDR2 FYNNEI.

V is TRBV30 and J is TRBJ1-2, with D perhaps TRBD1 (5 bases). V shed 2 bases and J shed 8 bases, with 12 bases lying between them. Germline V CDR1 and CDR2: GTSNPN, SVGIG (reference sequence). This CDR3 is 12 amino acids long. CDR3: CAWSFGTFGYTF. The CDR3 coding sequence is TGTGCCTGGAGTTTCGGGACTTTCGGCTACACCTTC.

This chain uses TRBV19 with TRBJ2-2; 9 bases match TRBD2. Per germline, CDR1 LNHDA and CDR2 SQIVND (reference sequence). The CDR3 loop spans 15 amino acids. J gave up 0 bases and V 6 bases, and 2 bases lay outside the gene matches. This CDR3 reads CASRTSGTNTGELFF. The CDR3 DNA follows: TGTGCCAGTAGGACTAGCGGAACGAACACCGGGGAGCTGTTTTTT.

This sequence joins TRBV9 and TRBJ1-2, with D possibly TRBD1 on 5 matching bases. Trimming took 3 bases from V and 2 from J, leaving 8 bases between them. The CDR3 is made up of 13 amino acids. Germline V CDR1 and CDR2: SGDLS, YYNGEE. CDR3: CASSAPGNYGYTF. CDR3 sequence (DNA): TGTGCCAGCAGCGCCCCAGGGAACTATGGCTACACCTTC.

On this clone: At one boundary the junction diverges from the germline segment, which might be a read error. The chain uses TRBV4-3 and TRBJ2-7, with 9 bases lining up with TRBD1. The germline V gene encodes CDR1 LGHNA and CDR2 YSLEER. CDR3 length: 15 amino acids. CDR3 in amino acids: CTSSQGGQGGYEQYF. DNA for the CDR3: TGCACCAGCAGCCAAGGGGGACAGGGAGGATACGAGCAGTACTTC.